This T cell receptor (beta chain) was recorded in a study of T cell responses to AZD1222 COVID-19 vaccine. Notes on the study in general: Clonal diversity may have been underestimated in mostly white British donors. Of the AZD1222 recipients, only six or seven were seropositive at baseline. Spike-specific TCRs gained breadth and depth after people received two AZD1222 doses.

CDR3 length: 11 amino acids. Germline assignment: CDR1 MNHEY and CDR2 SVGEGT. A note on this clone: Its antigen is not identified. An end of the junction differs from the germline gene, which may be a read error.

Sequenced by immunoSEQ multiplex PCR; TCRdb stores in-frame clones only, minus some. Found here are 120,000 to 150,000 clones, roughly 87% of them singletons; the top ten hold about 5%. The chain carries TRBV6-2 or TRBV6-3 and TRBJ2-3; D ambiguous. Material: peripheral blood, obtained 28 days after the second dose of the MenACWY control vaccine. The sequence was obtained from an adult who received the MenACWY meningococcal vaccine as a control. Here the CDR3 reads CASSYSDTQYF. The DNA for the CDR3 is TGTGCCAGCAGCTACTCAGATACGCAGTATTTT.